These T cell receptor beta chains were read from a single sample in a study of identical twins. TCRdb redid the calling of the 5' RACE reads with MiXCR, one entry per CDR3 protein. Of 700,000 or so distinct CDR3 sequences listed, less than 10% are singletons. The same sample was also studied in work on yellow fever vaccine responses in identical twins.

Sequencing was carried out using PBMCs. These receptors originate from a woman under 30 in good health. Each CDR3 is given with its conserved first and last residue. The D gene is left open where the match is weak. The size of a clone is reported for some rows only, either as once, few or many, or as a class for expanded clones.

v_gene	abundance	j_gene	d_gene	CDR3nt	CDR3aa
TRBV4-1	few	TRBJ2-7	TRBD1	TGCGCCAGCAGCCAAGACCGGACAGGGAGCACCTACGAGCAGTACTTC	CASSQDRTGSTYEQYF
TRBV7-6	many	TRBJ2-3	TRBD2	TGTGCCAGCAGCTTAGGGACTAGCGACACAGATACGCAGTATTTT	CASSLGTSDTDTQYF
TRBV12-3/TRBV12-4	many	TRBJ2-1	TRBD2	TGTGCCAGCAGGGCCATAGCGGGAGCCGAGCAGTTCTTC	CASRAIAGAEQFF
TRBV12-3/TRBV12-4	NA	TRBJ1-5	NA	TGTGCCAGCAGTTTAGTACAGGGAGGATTGCCCCAGCATTTT	CASSLVQGGLPQHF
TRBV20-1	NA	TRBJ2-7	NA	TGCAGTGCGACTCTCGGGACTCTCTCCTACGAGCAGTACTTC	CSATLGTLSYEQYF
TRBV12-3/TRBV12-4	many	TRBJ2-3	TRBD2	TGTGCCAGCAGTTTGGGGACTAGCCTCACAGATACGCAGTATTTT	CASSLGTSLTDTQYF
TRBV6-5	NA	TRBJ2-5	NA	TGTGCCAGCAGTTACGTTGCGGCGAGGGGGGAGTCCCAGTACTTC	CASSYVAARGESQYF
TRBV2	NA	TRBJ2-1	TRBD2	TGTGCCAGCAGCGGACTAGCGGGCGACAATGAGCAGTTCTTC	CASSGLAGDNEQFF
TRBV29-1	few	TRBJ2-1	NA	TGCAGCGTTGAAGGCCCTGATAGCAATGAGCAGTTCTTC	CSVEGPDSNEQFF
TRBV28	many	TRBJ2-5	TRBD2	TGTGCCAGCAGCCTCCGGGATTCTAGCGGGATTGAGACCCAGTACTTC	CASSLRDSSGIETQYF
TRBV18	few	TRBJ2-4	TRBD1	TGTGCCAGCTCACCACCCGGACAGGGGTTAAAAAACATTCAGTACTTC	CASSPPGQGLKNIQYF
TRBV7-7	NA	TRBJ2-5	NA	TGTGCTAGCAGCTTAGAGGAGGGAGCAGGCGAGACCCAGTACTTC	CASSLEEGAGETQYF
TRBV7-9	few	TRBJ2-3	TRBD2	TGTGCCAGCAGCTCCCCTACTAGCGGGGCGAGCACAGATACGCAGTATTTT	CASSSPTSGASTDTQYF
TRBV12-3/TRBV12-4	NA	TRBJ2-2	TRBD2	TGTGCCAGCAGTTTAGAGGGAGGGGTGGCCGGGGAGCTGTTTTTT	CASSLEGGVAGELFF
TRBV9	few	TRBJ2-7	NA	TGTGCCAGCAGCGTAGACGGGACACGGGCTGTCGAGCAGTACTTC	CASSVDGTRAVEQYF
TRBV12-3/TRBV12-4	many	TRBJ2-7	NA	TGTGCCAGCAGCCACATAAGAGGGACCGGCGGGTCCGAGCAGTACTTC	CASSHIRGTGGSEQYF
TRBV18	NA	TRBJ2-3	NA	TGTGCCAGCGGACTACATAACACAGATACGCAGTATTTT	CASGLHNTDTQYF
TRBV19	NA	TRBJ2-7	NA	TGTGCCAGTAGTATCGGTAGAAGAGACTACGAGCAGTACTTC	CASSIGRRDYEQYF
TRBV14	NA	TRBJ1-4	TRBD1	TGTGCCAGCAGCCAGGACAGGGTGTCTAATGAAAAACTGTTTTTT	CASSQDRVSNEKLFF
TRBV3-1	NA	TRBJ2-5	TRBD2	TGTGCCAGCAGCCAAAGTTGGCGGGGGGGCCTAGAGACCCAGTACTTC	CASSQSWRGGLETQYF
TRBV6-1	many	TRBJ2-1	TRBD1	TGTGCCAGCAGCCCAATAAGGACAGGAGTATTATTTTCCTACAATGAGCAGTTCTTC	CASSPIRTGVLFSYNEQFF
TRBV7-9	NA	TRBJ2-5	TRBD2	TGTGCCAGCAGCTTAGTTACCAGCGGGGGTGATGAGACCCAGTACTTC	CASSLVTSGGDETQYF
TRBV6-5	NA	TRBJ2-7	TRBD2	TGTGCCAGCAGTTACTCGACTAGCGGGGAGGACGAGCAGTACTTC	CASSYSTSGEDEQYF
TRBV7-2	few	TRBJ2-4	NA	TGTGCCAGCAGCTTTTCCCTGGCAGAGCTAGCCAAAAACATTCAGTACTTC	CASSFSLAELAKNIQYF
TRBV12-3/TRBV12-4	NA	TRBJ2-7	NA	TGTGCCAGCAGCCCCCACACCAGCTCCTACGAGCAGTACTTC	CASSPHTSSYEQYF
TRBV4-3	many	TRBJ2-1	NA	TGCGCCAGCAGCCAAGATCGAGAGGCGAGCTCCTACAATGAGCAGTTCTTC	CASSQDREASSYNEQFF
TRBV12-3/TRBV12-4	many	TRBJ2-7	TRBD1	TGTGCCAGCAGTTTCCGGGACAGGGTCAATGAGCAGTACTTC	CASSFRDRVNEQYF
TRBV11-2	many	TRBJ2-5	TRBD2	TGTGCCAGCAGCTTATTTCCTAGACTAGCGGGGGCCCAAGAGACCCAGTACTTC	CASSLFPRLAGAQETQYF
TRBV10-3	NA	TRBJ2-1	NA	TGTGCCATCAGTGGAGAGGGAGGGCAGTTCTTC	CAISGEGGQFF
TRBV2	once	TRBJ1-1	TRBD1	TGTGCCAGACTGGACAGGAACGAAGCTTTCTTT	CARLDRNEAFF
TRBV20-1	NA	TRBJ2-2	NA	TGCAGTTACGAGATAGGAAAGAACACCGGGGAGCTGTTTTTT	CSYEIGKNTGELFF
TRBV25-1	NA	TRBJ2-7	NA	TGTGCCAGCAGTGATTGGTCAGGAACTTCCTACGAGCAGTACTTC	CASSDWSGTSYEQYF
TRBV6-4	many	TRBJ2-4	NA	TGTGCCAGCAGCCCATCTGACGGGGATGGCAAAAACATTCAGTACTTC	CASSPSDGDGKNIQYF
TRBV20-1	NA	TRBJ2-1	TRBD2	TGCAGTGCGGAAAGCCGGGAGGCGGGGTTGATCATTCATGTCGATGAGCAGTTCTTC	CSAESREAGLIIHVDEQFF
TRBV7-9	NA	TRBJ1-6	TRBD1	TGTGCCAGCAGCTTTACCCCCGGGACAGGGGTCTCACCCCTCCACTTT	CASSFTPGTGVSPLHF
TRBV7-2	many	TRBJ2-5	NA	TGTGCCAGCAGCTTAGTTTCGGTAGAGACCCAGTACTTC	CASSLVSVETQYF
TRBV2	few	TRBJ2-6	NA	TGTGCCAGCGGTATTGGGGTGGAGGCCAACGTCCTGACTTTC	CASGIGVEANVLTF
TRBV12-3/TRBV12-4	NA	TRBJ1-5	NA	TGTGCCAGCAGTCCTCAACGACAGCTCAATCAGCCCCAGCATTTT	CASSPQRQLNQPQHF
TRBV20-1	few	TRBJ2-1	NA	TGCAGTGGACAAGCGGCCGGCAATGAGCAGTTCTTC	CSGQAAGNEQFF
TRBV7-2	few	TRBJ2-5	NA	TGTGCCAGCAGCTCCTGGACTGTGGAGACCCAGTACTTC	CASSSWTVETQYF
TRBV6-1	NA	TRBJ2-6	NA	TGTGCCAGCAGCTCCGAGGGCGGGGGCTCCACTGGGGCCAACGTCCTGACTTTC	CASSSEGGGSTGANVLTF
TRBV3-1	few	TRBJ2-7	TRBD2	TGTGCCAGCAGCGAACGAATAGGGACTAGCCACGAGCAGTACTTC	CASSERIGTSHEQYF
TRBV7-9	NA	TRBJ1-2	NA	TGTGCCAGCAGCATATCAGGGGTTTCGGTCTATGGCTACACCTTC	CASSISGVSVYGYTF
TRBV5-5	few	TRBJ2-1	TRBD2	TGTGCCAGCAGCAACCCGGGACTAGCGGGAGGATCCTACAATGAGCAGTTCTTC	CASSNPGLAGGSYNEQFF